This section outlines one T cell receptor beta chain sequence together with its context. Per the authors' pipeline: Using reference gene primer amplification, nucleated cell counts were estimated. TCRdb's copy holds only in-frame clones and misses some; the assay was immunoSEQ multiplex PCR. Clone size and the V and J calls come from that table; the DNA yielded D and trimming. The table has 350,000 to 400,000 clones, roughly 87% seen once. The source of the sample is a study of blood T cell repertoires in COVID-19. The V and J ends lost 6 bases and 7 bases, in that order; junction bases with no gene match: 2. Germline CDR1 and CDR2: SEHNR and FQNEAQ (reference sequence). This CDR3 region has 11 residues.

The V call is TRBV7-9, the J call TRBJ1-1, with TRBD1 matching 7 bases. The sample consisted of PBMCs or T cells enriched from blood (not recorded which). This TCR was recovered from a woman in her thirties who had recovered from COVID-19. This CDR3 is CASRGDSEAFF. The CDR3, as DNA: TGTGCCAGCAGAGGGGACAGTGAAGCTTTCTTT.